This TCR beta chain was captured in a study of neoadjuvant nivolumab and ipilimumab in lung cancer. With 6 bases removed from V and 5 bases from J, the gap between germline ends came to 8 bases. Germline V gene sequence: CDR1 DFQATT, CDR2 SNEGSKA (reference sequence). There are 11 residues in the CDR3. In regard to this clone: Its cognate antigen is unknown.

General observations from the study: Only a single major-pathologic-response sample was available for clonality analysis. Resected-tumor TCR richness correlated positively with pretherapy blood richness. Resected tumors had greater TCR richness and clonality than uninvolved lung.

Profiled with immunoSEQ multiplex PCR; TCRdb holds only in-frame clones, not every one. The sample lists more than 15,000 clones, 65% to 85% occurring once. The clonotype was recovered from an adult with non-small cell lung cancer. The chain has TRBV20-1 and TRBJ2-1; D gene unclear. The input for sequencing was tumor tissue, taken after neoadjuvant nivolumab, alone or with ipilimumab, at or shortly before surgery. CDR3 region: CSADLNNEQFF. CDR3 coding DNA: TGCAGTGCCGACTTGAACAATGAGCAGTTCTTC.